Included here is one T cell receptor (beta chain) sequence, with context. Its antigen is currently unknown. The data are from a study of blood T cells in healthy people across ages. Broader study findings: Per-million-T-cell TCR beta diversity fell roughly linearly with age.

Through a sample-barcoded 5' primer and a J-beta primer mix, a second PCR was run for roughly 6 to 11 cycles. Every cDNA molecule bore a tag from a template-switch adaptor containing 12 random nucleotides. TCRdb re-called the 5' RACE reads through MiXCR, storing one row per CDR3 protein. The table lists some 1,500,000 distinct CDR3 sequences, approximately 43% of them singletons, with over 3.5% in the top ten. The germline CDR1 and CDR2 sequences are MNHEY and SMNVEV (reference sequence). There are 14 residues in the CDR3. V dropped 3 bases and J dropped 7; count of bases not matched to a gene: 6. There were healthy Caucasian individuals from Russia, aged roughly 6 to 90, serving as donors. Researchers report isolating at least 6.5 million PBMCs per sample.

Sequencing was done on a sample of blood. The chain has TRBV27 and TRBJ2-7; 10 positions match TRBD2. The source of this sequence is a woman younger than 30 in good health. The chain's CDR3 is CASSFSGRAVEQYF. CDR3 nucleotides: TGTGCCAGCAGTTTCAGCGGGAGGGCCGTTGAGCAGTACTTC.